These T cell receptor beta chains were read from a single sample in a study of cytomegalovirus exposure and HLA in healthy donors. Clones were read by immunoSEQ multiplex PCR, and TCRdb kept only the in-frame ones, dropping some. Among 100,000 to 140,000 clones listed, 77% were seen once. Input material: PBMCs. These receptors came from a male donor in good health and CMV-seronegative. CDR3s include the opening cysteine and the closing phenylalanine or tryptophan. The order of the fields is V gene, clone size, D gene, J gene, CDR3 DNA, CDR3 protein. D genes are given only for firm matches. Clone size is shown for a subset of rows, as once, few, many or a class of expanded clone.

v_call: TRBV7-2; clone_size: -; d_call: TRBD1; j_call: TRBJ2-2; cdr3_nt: TGTGCCAGCAGCTATGACAGGGTGATCACCGGGGAGCTGTTTTTT; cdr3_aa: CASSYDRVITGELFF
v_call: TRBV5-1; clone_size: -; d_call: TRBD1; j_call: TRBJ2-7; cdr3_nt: TGCGCCAGCAGCTTCCTGACAGGGTCCGGTACGATGGCCTACGAGCAGTACTTC; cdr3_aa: CASSFLTGSGTMAYEQYF
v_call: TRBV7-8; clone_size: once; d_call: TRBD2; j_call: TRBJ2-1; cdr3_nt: TGTGCCAGCAGCTTAGGGACTAGCGGGTCACATGAGCAGTTCTTC; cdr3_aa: CASSLGTSGSHEQFF
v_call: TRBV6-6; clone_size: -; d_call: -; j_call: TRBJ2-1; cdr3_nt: TGTGCCAGCCTTGGGGGAGGCCGGGGAAATGAGCAGTTCTTC; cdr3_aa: CASLGGGRGNEQFF
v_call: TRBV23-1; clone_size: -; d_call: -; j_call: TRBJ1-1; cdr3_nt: TGCGCCAGCAGTCTCCGGACTGAAGCTTTCTTT; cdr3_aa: CASSLRTEAFF
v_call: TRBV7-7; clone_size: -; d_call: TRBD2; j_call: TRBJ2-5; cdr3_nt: TGTGCCAGCAGCTTAGGACTAGCGGACCAAGAGACCCAGTACTTC; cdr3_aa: CASSLGLADQETQYF
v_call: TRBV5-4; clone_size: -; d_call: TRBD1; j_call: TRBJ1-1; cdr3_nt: TGTGCCAGCAGCTTGGGCCCCGAGACAGGGGGCACTGAAGCTTTCTTT; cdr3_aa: CASSLGPETGGTEAFF
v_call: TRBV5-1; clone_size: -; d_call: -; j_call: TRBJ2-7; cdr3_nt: TGCGCCAGCAGCTTGGGACAGTTCTACGAGCAGTACTTC; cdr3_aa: CASSLGQFYEQYF
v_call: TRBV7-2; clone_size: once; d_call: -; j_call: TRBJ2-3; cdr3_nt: TGTGCCAGCAGCTTATCCCGGAGCACAGATACGCAGTATTTT; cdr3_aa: CASSLSRSTDTQYF
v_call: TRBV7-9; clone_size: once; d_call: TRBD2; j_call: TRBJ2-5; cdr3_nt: TGTGCCAGCAGCGAAGGACTAGCGGGGGCGGGGGAGACCCAGTACTTC; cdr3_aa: CASSEGLAGAGETQYF
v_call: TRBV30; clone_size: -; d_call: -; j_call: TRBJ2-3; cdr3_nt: TGTGCCTGGAGTCGTCAGGCGCCGACAGATACGCAGTATTTT; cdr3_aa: CAWSRQAPTDTQYF
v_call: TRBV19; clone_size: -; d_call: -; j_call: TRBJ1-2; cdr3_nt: TGTGCCAGTAGTCTGGGAGTCGAATATGGCTACACCTTC; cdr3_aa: CASSLGVEYGYTF
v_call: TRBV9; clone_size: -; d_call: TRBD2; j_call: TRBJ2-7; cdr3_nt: TGTGCCAGCAGCGAGCAACGGGGAGGGAGTAGATCCTTC; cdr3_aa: CASSEQRGGSRSF
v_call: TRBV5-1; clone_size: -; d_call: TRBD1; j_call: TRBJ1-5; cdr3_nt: TGCGCCAGCAGCTTGGCCGCAGGGGGCGGGGGTCAGCCCCAGCATTTT; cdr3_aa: CASSLAAGGGGQPQHF
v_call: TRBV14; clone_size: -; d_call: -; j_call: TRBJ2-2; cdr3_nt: TGTGCCAGCAGCCAAGGGCCCACCGGGGAGCTGTTTTTT; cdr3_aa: CASSQGPTGELFF
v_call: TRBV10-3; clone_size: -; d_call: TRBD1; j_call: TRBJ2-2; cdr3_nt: TGTGCCATCAGGCCGGGACAGGGGAACACCGGGGAGCTGTTTTTT; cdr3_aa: CAIRPGQGNTGELFF
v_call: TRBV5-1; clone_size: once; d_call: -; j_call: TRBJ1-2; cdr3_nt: TGCGCCAGCAGCCAACGGACAACCTATGGCTACACCTTC; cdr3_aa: CASSQRTTYGYTF
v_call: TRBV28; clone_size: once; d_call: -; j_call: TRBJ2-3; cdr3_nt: TGTGCCAGCACCTATTTCGATACGCAGTATTTT; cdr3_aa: CASTYFDTQYF
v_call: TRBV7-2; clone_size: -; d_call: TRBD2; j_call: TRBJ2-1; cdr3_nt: TGTGCCAGCAGCAAGAGGGTGGGACTAGGGTTCTACAATGAGCAGTTCTTC; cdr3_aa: CASSKRVGLGFYNEQFF
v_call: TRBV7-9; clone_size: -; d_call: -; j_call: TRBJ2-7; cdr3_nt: TGTGCCAGCAGCTTAGGCAGCGCCTACGAGCAGTACTTC; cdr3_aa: CASSLGSAYEQYF
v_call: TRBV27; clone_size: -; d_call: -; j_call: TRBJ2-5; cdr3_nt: TGTGCCAGCAGTTTATACGGGTGGAGCGGGTCCGAGAAAGAGACCCAGTACTTC; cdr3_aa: CASSLYGWSGSEKETQYF
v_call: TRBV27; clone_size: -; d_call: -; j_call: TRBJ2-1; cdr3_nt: TGTGCCAGCAGACGTTTAGCGAGGGGGAATGAGCAGTTCTTC; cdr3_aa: CASRRLARGNEQFF
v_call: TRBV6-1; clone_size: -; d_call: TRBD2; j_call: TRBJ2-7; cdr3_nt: TGTGCCAGCAGTGAAATTGGGGGGACTAGCGGGAGATCCCCCTACGAGCAGTACTTC; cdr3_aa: CASSEIGGTSGRSPYEQYF
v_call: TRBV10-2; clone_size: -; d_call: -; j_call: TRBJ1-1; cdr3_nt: TGCGCCAGCAGTGAGATTCTGTCAGGAGCTTTCTTT; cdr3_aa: CASSEILSGAFF
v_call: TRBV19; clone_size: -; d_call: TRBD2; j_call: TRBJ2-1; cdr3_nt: TGTGCCAGTTTTCAAGCGGGAGAACACCACAATGAGCAGTTCTTC; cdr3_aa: CASFQAGEHHNEQFF
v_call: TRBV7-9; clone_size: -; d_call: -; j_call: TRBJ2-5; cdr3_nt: TGTGCCAGCAGCTTAGCAGGGGCGGCGTGGGGGACCCAGTACTTC; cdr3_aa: CASSLAGAAWGTQYF
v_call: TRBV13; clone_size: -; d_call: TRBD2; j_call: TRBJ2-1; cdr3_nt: TGTGCCAGCAGCGTAGCGGGAGAGGTAAACAATGAGCAGTTCTTC; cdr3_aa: CASSVAGEVNNEQFF
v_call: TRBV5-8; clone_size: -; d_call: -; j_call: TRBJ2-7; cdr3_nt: TGTGCCAGCAGCTTGGGTAGCGGCGGCTACGAGCAGTACTTC; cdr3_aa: CASSLGSGGYEQYF
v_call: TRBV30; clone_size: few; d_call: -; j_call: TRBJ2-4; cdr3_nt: TGTGCCTGGAGTGACCTAGGACTCGCCCTAGCCAAAAACATTCAGTACTTC; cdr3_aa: CAWSDLGLALAKNIQYF
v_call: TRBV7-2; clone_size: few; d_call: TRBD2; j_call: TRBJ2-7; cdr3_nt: TGTGCCAGCAGCTTAGTCCCCGGGACTAGCGGGAGCGCCCACGAGCAGTACTTC; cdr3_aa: CASSLVPGTSGSAHEQYF
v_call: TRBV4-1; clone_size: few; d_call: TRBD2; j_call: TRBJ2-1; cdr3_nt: TGCGCCAGCAGCCAAGGTTGGACTAGCGGGGACAATGAGCAGTTCTTC; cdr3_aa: CASSQGWTSGDNEQFF
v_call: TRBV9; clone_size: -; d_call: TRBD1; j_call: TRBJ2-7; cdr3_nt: TGTGCCAGCAGCCCTGGGACAGGGGGCGAGCAGTACTTC; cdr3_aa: CASSPGTGGEQYF
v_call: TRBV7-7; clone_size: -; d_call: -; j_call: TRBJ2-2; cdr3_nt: TGTGCCAGCAGCGCATTGGGGGCCGTCGACACCGGGGAGCTGTTTTTT; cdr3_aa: CASSALGAVDTGELFF
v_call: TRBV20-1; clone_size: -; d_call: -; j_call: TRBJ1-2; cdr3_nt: TGCAGTGCCTGGCGGGGTGGCTACACCTTC; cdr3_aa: CSAWRGGYTF
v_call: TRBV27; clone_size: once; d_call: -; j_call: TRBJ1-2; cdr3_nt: TGTGCCAGCAGTTTATCAGTCGGGGGTACCTATGGCTACACCTTC; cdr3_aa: CASSLSVGGTYGYTF
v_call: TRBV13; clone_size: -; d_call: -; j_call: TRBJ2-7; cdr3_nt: TGTGCCAGCAGCCCCGGAGGGACCTACGAGCAGTACTTC; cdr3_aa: CASSPGGTYEQYF
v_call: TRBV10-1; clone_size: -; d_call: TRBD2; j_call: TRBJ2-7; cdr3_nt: TGCGCCAGCAGTGTAACAGCGGGAATAGCCTACGAGCAGTACTTC; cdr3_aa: CASSVTAGIAYEQYF
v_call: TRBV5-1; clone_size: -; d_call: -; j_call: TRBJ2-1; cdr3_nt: TGCGCCAGCAGCTTGACGACTTTCAATGAGCAGTTCTTC; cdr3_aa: CASSLTTFNEQFF
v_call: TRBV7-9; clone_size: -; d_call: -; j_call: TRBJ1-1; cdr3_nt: TGTGCCAGCAGCTTACCGGGTCTAGAAGCTTTCTTT; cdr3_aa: CASSLPGLEAFF
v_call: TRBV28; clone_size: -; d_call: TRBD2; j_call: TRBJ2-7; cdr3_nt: TGTGCCAGCAGTTTCCCATTCCCCAAGCGGGAGAAGGGTTCCTACGAGCAGTACTTC; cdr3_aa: CASSFPFPKREKGSYEQYF
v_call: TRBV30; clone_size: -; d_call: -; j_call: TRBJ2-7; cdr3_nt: TGTGCCTGGAGTGTATTGTACGAGCAGTACTTC; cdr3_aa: CAWSVLYEQYF
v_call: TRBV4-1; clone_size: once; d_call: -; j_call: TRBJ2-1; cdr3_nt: TGCGCCAGCGGAGACAGGAACAATGAGCAGTTCTTC; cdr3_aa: CASGDRNNEQFF
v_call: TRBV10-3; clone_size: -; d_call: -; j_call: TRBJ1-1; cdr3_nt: TGTGCCATCAGTGTGTCCGTAGGGGACACTGAAGCTTTCTTT; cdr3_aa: CAISVSVGDTEAFF
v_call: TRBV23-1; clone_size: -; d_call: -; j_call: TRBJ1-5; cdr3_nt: TGCGCCAGCAGTTTAGAGGCGAGATTAAATAGCAATCAGCCCCAGCATTTT; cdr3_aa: CASSLEARLNSNQPQHF
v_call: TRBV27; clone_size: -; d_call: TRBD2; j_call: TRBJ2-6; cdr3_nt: TGTGCCAGCAGAGGGACTAGCCAACGCAGGGCCAACGTCCTGACTTTC; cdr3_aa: CASRGTSQRRANVLTF
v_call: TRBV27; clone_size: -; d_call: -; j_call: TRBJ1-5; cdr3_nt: TGTGCCAGCAAAATTACACAGGCGGGGGGCAATCAGCCCCAGCATTTT; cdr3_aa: CASKITQAGGNQPQHF
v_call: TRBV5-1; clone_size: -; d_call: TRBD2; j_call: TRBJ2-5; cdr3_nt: TGCGCCAGCAGCGGTAGACTAGCGGGAGAGACCCAGTACTTC; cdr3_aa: CASSGRLAGETQYF
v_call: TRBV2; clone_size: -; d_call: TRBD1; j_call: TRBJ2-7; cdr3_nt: TGTGCCAGCAGGGACAGGGGGAGCTCCTACGAGCAGTACTTC; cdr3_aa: CASRDRGSSYEQYF
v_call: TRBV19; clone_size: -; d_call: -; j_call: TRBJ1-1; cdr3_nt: TGTGCCAGTAGTATCGGTCAGGGGTGGACTGAAGCTTTCTTT; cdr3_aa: CASSIGQGWTEAFF
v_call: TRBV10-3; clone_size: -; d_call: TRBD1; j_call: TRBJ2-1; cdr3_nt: TGTGCCATCAGTAGGACAGGGGGGGACTACAATGAGCAGTTCTTC; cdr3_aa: CAISRTGGDYNEQFF
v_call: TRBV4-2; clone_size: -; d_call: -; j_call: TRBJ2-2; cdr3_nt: TGTGCCAGCAGCCAGGCCCAGATAACCGGGGAGCTGTTTTTT; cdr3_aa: CASSQAQITGELFF
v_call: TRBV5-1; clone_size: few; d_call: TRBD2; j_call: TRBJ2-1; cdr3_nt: TGCGCCAGCAGCTTGAGTCCGGGAGGTATCAATGAGCAGTTCTTC; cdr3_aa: CASSLSPGGINEQFF
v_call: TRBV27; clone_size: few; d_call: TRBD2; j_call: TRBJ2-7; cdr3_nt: TGTGCCAGCAGCTCAGCGGGAGGACTCGAGCAGTACTTC; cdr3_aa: CASSSAGGLEQYF